Below, one T cell receptor (beta chain) is given with its context. What it binds is unknown. Healthy HIV-negative adults with no recent acute infections or vaccinations were recruited as donors. This record comes from a study of shared clonotypes between healthy human individuals. Replicate PCRs run on sorted subsets employed approximately 0.2 ug DNA, approximately 30,000 T cell genomes. Some clones are missing from TCRdb's copy, which holds only in-frame ones; the method was immunoSEQ multiplex PCR. The top ten hold approximately 1.5% of the sample, which has over a million clones, about 75% seen once. Study-wide findings and caveats: Among a few donors, approximately 5% of naive CD4 clonotypes were found in common. The authors sampled blood alone, and tissue repertoires likely differ.

The V end lost 0 bases, the J end lost 3 bases, and 14 bases lay between the germline ends. The CDR3 contains 16 residues. Germline loops: CDR1 MNHEY, CDR2 SVGAGI. This TCR was recovered from a man in his late teens or twenties in good health. The chain joins TRBV6-5 to TRBJ1-2; possibly TRBD1 for D (5 bases). Material: memory CD4+ T cells sorted from blood. Subset: CD45RA-negative fraction. The CDR3 region has the DNA TGTGCCAGCAGTTACTCGAGTTCAGGGACTTACTATGGCTACACCTTC. The encoded protein is CASSYSSSGTYYGYTF.